This TCR beta chain was observed in a study of T cell repertoires in cytomegalovirus infection. Study-wide context: It can be stated that public TCR beta signatures indicated CMV infection as well as a matching HLA type. Study-level points and caveats: The cumulative frequency of public TCR beta families identified carriers of CMV plus the relevant HLA. What dominated the ex vivo response were HLA-C-restricted CMV-specific TCR beta clonotypes.

The germline V gene has CDR1 MGHDK and CDR2 SYGVNS. The ends were cut back, 2 bases at V and 5 bases at J, with 4 bases in the middle. The CDR3 runs 13 residues. This clonotype has only a few counts. Its target is unknown. TCRdb used MiXCR to reprocess the reads, holding one entry per CDR3 protein. There are under 350,000 distinct CDR3 sequences in the sample; around 9.5% occur only once, and 4.3% lies in the top ten. The clonotype was recovered from a human donor in good health (CMV status not recorded). Some clones in this sample may be carry-over from other donors' samples. Sequencing used PBMCs. V and J are TRBV25-1 and TRBJ1-6; D call uncertain. This chain's CDR3 is CASSELDNSPLHF. The CDR3 DNA is TGTGCCAGCAGTGAACTAGATAATTCACCCCTCCACTTT.